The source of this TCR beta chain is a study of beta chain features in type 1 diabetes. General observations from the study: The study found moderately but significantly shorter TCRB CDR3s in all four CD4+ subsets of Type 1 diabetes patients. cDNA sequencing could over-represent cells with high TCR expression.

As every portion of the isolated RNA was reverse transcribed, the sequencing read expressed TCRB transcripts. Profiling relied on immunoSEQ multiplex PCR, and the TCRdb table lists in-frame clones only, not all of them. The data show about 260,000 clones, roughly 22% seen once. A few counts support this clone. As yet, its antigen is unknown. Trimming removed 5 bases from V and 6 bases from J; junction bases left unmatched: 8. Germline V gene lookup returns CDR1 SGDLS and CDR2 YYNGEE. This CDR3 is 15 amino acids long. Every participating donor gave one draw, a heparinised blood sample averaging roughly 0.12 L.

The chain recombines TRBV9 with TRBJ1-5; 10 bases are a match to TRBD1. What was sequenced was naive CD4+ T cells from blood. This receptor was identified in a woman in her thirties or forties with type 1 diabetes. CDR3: CASSGGGQGIQPQHF. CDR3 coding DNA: TGTGCCAGCAGTGGGGGGGGACAGGGGATTCAGCCCCAGCATTTT.